Sequencing of this T cell receptor beta chain was carried out in a study of T-cell reconstitution after alpha-beta-depleted transplantation in children. General observations from the study: T-cell counts and diversity at one year post-transplant came mainly from newly produced T cells. The study reportedly traced alpha-beta T cells about two months after transplant to several hundred expanded graft clones. In some patients, recipient T cells and intrathymic progenitors surviving conditioning explained high day-60 diversity.

The junction had 9 bases not matched to a gene; V was cut back by 6 bases and J by 8 bases. CDR3 length: 14 amino acids. Preparation of the TCRbeta library used unique molecular identifiers. TCRdb re-analysed the PCR reads in MiXCR, keeping a single row per CDR3 protein. This table holds about 980,000 distinct CDR3 sequences, about 30% found once. A few counts support this clonotype. Its antigen is unknown. The TCR comes from a boy in the first two years of life who had a stem cell transplant for SCID, so the T cells may come from the graft donor. This sample comprised PBMCs, mostly from graft donor cells, obtained 360 days after TCRalphabeta/CD19-depleted stem cell transplant. This rearrangement joins TRBV12-3 or TRBV12-4 to TRBJ2-4; 8 bases agree with TRBD2. The CDR3 DNA reads TGTGCCAGCAGCCGGGGACTAGATATGTACATTCAGTACTTC. Translated, it gives CASSRGLDMYIQYF.